Listed below are T cell receptor beta chains from one sample, sequenced in a study of blood T cell repertoires in COVID-19. Sequenced by immunoSEQ multiplex PCR; TCRdb stores in-frame clones only, minus some. The sample contains some 310,000 clones, roughly 90% of which appear only once. The specimen sequenced was peripheral blood. The receptors derive from a woman aged 40 to 50 with COVID-19, enrolled during active disease. The CDR3 runs from the conserved cysteine through the conserved F or W. Fields, in order: J gene, clone size, V gene, D gene, CDR3 DNA, CDR3 protein. A D gene is named only where the DNA matches it firmly. Clone size, where shown, is once, few, many, or a class for clones that have expanded.

j_gene: TRBJ2-1; abundance: .; v_gene: TRBV30; d_gene: TRBD1; CDR3nt: TGTGCCTGGAGTCCCGACAGGGGTCATGAGCAGTTCTTC; CDR3aa: CAWSPDRGHEQFF
j_gene: TRBJ2-2; abundance: .; v_gene: TRBV7-9; d_gene: .; CDR3nt: TGTGCCAGCAGCTTAGCGCGCCGGAACACCGGGGAGCTGTTTTTT; CDR3aa: CASSLARRNTGELFF
j_gene: TRBJ2-5; abundance: .; v_gene: TRBV27; d_gene: TRBD1; CDR3nt: TGTGCCAGCAGCCCAAGTAGGACAGGGACAGCCCAGTACTTC; CDR3aa: CASSPSRTGTAQYF
j_gene: TRBJ2-1; abundance: once; v_gene: TRBV10-3; d_gene: TRBD2; CDR3nt: TGTGCCATCAGTGAGTCGGAGACTAGCGATGAGCAGTTCTTC; CDR3aa: CAISESETSDEQFF
j_gene: TRBJ1-5; abundance: .; v_gene: TRBV7-8; d_gene: .; CDR3nt: TGTGCCAGCAGCTTAGAAAGCGGCAATCAGCCCCAGCATTTT; CDR3aa: CASSLESGNQPQHF
j_gene: TRBJ2-3; abundance: .; v_gene: TRBV13; d_gene: TRBD1; CDR3nt: TGTGCCAGCAGCTTAGGCCTAGGGGGCTGGAGCGGTACGCAGTATTTT; CDR3aa: CASSLGLGGWSGTQYF
j_gene: TRBJ1-2; abundance: .; v_gene: TRBV5-1; d_gene: .; CDR3nt: TGCGCCAGCAGCCCCCCAGCCGGGATAGGGGGCTACACCTTC; CDR3aa: CASSPPAGIGGYTF
j_gene: TRBJ1-4; abundance: .; v_gene: TRBV6-1; d_gene: .; CDR3nt: TGTGCCAGCAGTGAAGCGGGGGGGGCACCGACAACTAATGAAAAACTGTTTTTT; CDR3aa: CASSEAGGAPTTNEKLFF
j_gene: TRBJ2-7; abundance: .; v_gene: TRBV19; d_gene: .; CDR3nt: TGTGCCAGTAGGGGGCTCTACGAGCAGTACTTC; CDR3aa: CASRGLYEQYF
j_gene: TRBJ2-5; abundance: .; v_gene: TRBV7-7; d_gene: TRBD1; CDR3nt: TGTGCTAGCAGTCAACAGGGGGTACCGAAAGAGACCCAGTACTTC; CDR3aa: CASSQQGVPKETQYF
j_gene: TRBJ2-3; abundance: .; v_gene: TRBV7-2; d_gene: .; CDR3nt: TGTGCCAGCAGCGGAACGGCGACTAGTTTCCCAGATACGCAGTATTTT; CDR3aa: CASSGTATSFPDTQYF
j_gene: TRBJ1-2; abundance: .; v_gene: TRBV7-9; d_gene: .; CDR3nt: TGTGCCAGCAGCTTAGTTCTTGGCAGAACCGAAATAAATGATGGCTACACCTTC; CDR3aa: CASSLVLGRTEINDGYTF
j_gene: TRBJ2-7; abundance: .; v_gene: TRBV28; d_gene: .; CDR3nt: TGTGCCAGCAGCCAGACGGGACACCTCTACGAGCAGTACTTC; CDR3aa: CASSQTGHLYEQYF
j_gene: TRBJ1-4; abundance: .; v_gene: TRBV14; d_gene: TRBD1; CDR3nt: TGTGCCAGCAGCCAAGGGACAGGAGGAGGTGAAAAACTGTTTTTT; CDR3aa: CASSQGTGGGEKLFF
j_gene: TRBJ2-1; abundance: once; v_gene: TRBV27; d_gene: TRBD1; CDR3nt: TGTGCCAGCAGCCCGATGGGACAGGGGTTGAATGAGCAGTTCTTC; CDR3aa: CASSPMGQGLNEQFF
j_gene: TRBJ2-7; abundance: .; v_gene: TRBV6-5; d_gene: TRBD1; CDR3nt: TGTGCCAGCAGTCGGCAGGGGGCCAAGCCCTACGAGCAGTACTTC; CDR3aa: CASSRQGAKPYEQYF
j_gene: TRBJ2-2; abundance: .; v_gene: TRBV5-1; d_gene: .; CDR3nt: TGCGCCAGCAGCTTAGGGGGGGCTTTTTCCGGGGAGCTGTTTTTT; CDR3aa: CASSLGGAFSGELFF
j_gene: TRBJ2-7; abundance: .; v_gene: TRBV7-9; d_gene: .; CDR3nt: TGTGCCAGCAGCCCCACGAGCTCCTACGAGCAGTACTTC; CDR3aa: CASSPTSSYEQYF